This T cell receptor beta chain was documented in a study of vaccination and CD4 T cells after COVID-19. As to treatment: 10-day PBMC culture with coronavirus spike peptide pools or control peptides (ViraFEST assay). Unexposed donor CD4+ T cells predated the COVID-19 pandemic, collected 2011-2018. On day 3 and again on day 7, fresh IL-2 medium was used to replace half the medium. Cultured CD4+ T cell DNA underwent sequencing with the Oncomine TCR Beta short-read assay. Using its own MiXCR run on the PCR reads, TCRdb lists one record per CDR3 protein. The table includes about 9,900 distinct CDR3 sequences, 34% detected once. Details on this clonotype: Its cognate antigen is unknown.

There are 16 residues in the CDR3. Germline V gene data show CDR1 as SGDLS and CDR2 as YYNGEE. Unmatched junction bases numbered 8, after V lost 4 bases and J lost 0 bases. The rearrangement joins TRBV9 to TRBJ2-7; 9 bases match TRBD1. Sequenced: CD4+ T cells from blood, cultured in vitro. This receptor was identified in a human donor in good health. As DNA, the CDR3 is TGTGCCAGCAGCCTAGGACAGGGGCTACCCTCCTACGAGCAGTACTTC. It yields the protein CASSLGQGLPSYEQYF.